This TCR beta chain was recovered during a study of blood T cell repertoires in COVID-19. Study at large: Sources were T cells, B-cell-depleted T cells, or PBMCs; the material itself was cDNA or gDNA.

The assay was immunoSEQ multiplex PCR, and TCRdb's table has in-frame clones only and misses some. Seen here are around 200,000 clones, 86% observed once, and the top ten hold less than 4.5%. The V gene end was trimmed by 6 bases and the J gene end by 1 base; junction bases not matched to a gene: 1. The CDR3 spans 14 residues. CDR1 and CDR2 (germline): SNHLY, FYNNEI. This clone was detected a few times. Source material: PBMCs or T cells enriched from blood (not recorded which). The TCR was taken from a woman aged 40 to 49 with acute COVID-19. The gene calls are TRBV2 and TRBJ2-5, with 11 bases aligning to TRBD1. The CDR3 DNA is TGTGCCAGCAGCGGGACAGGGGGCCAAGAGACCCAGTACTTC. Its translation is CASSGTGGQETQYF.